This T cell receptor beta chain is drawn from a study of CD8 T cells in ankylosing spondylitis. A quantitative 5'-RACE method, one with molecular barcodes, was used to make TCR beta libraries. TCRdb itself ran the 5' RACE reads through MiXCR, one entry per CDR3 protein. The sample includes approximately 440,000 distinct CDR3 sequences, more than 15% of them seen just once. With respect to this clonotype: Its antigen remains unidentified.

Study findings and constraints: A TCR beta motif of 8 or 9 highly homologous variants appeared characteristic of ankylosing spondylitis blood. Certain motif variants had earlier appeared in reactive arthritis synovial fluid and blood. Disease-linked clones, CD8+, were relatively rare in peripheral blood. Matched synovial fluid from ankylosing spondylitis patients was reported to be enriched for disease-linked clones.

V was clipped by 3 bases and J by 0 bases; unmatched bases: 5. This CDR3 region has 16 residues. Germline CDR1 reads DFQATT; CDR2 reads SNEGSKA (reference sequence). Sequencing was performed on blood, either unsorted or a sorted T cell fraction (not recorded which). The clonotype was recovered from a male donor with ankylosing spondylitis. V is TRBV20-1 and J is TRBJ2-6, with 7 bases that match TRBD1. In DNA, the CDR3 is TGCAGTGCTAGTACAGGGGTTTCCTCTGGGGCCAACGTCCTGACTTTC. It codes for CSASTGVSSGANVLTF.